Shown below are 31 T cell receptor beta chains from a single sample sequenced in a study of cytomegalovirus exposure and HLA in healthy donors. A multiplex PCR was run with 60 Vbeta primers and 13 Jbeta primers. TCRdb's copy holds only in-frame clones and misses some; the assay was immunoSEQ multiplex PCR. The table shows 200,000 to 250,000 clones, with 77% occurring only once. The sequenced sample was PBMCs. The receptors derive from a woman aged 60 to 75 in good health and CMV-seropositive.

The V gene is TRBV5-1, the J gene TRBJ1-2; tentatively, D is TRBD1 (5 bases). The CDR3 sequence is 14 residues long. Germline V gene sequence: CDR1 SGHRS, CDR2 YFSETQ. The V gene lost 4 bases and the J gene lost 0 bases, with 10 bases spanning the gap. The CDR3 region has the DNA TGCGCCAGCAGCCCGGAGACAGCTAACTATGGCTACACCTTC. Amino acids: CASSPETANYGYTF.

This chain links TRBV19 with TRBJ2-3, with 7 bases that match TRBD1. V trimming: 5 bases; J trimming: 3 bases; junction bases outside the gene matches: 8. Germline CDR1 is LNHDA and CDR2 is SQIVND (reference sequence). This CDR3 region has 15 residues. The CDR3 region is CASSSRQGETDTQYF. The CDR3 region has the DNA TGTGCCAGTAGTTCCAGACAGGGCGAGACAGATACGCAGTATTTT.

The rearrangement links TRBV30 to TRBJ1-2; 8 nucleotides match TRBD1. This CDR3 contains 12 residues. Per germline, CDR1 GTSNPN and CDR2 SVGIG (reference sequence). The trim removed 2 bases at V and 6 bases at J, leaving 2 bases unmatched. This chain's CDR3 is CAWSNRGNGYTF. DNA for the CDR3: TGTGCCTGGAGTAACAGGGGGAATGGCTACACCTTC.

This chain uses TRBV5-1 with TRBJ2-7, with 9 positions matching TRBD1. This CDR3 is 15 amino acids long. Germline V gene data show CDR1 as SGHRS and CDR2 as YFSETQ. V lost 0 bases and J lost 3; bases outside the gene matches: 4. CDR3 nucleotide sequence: TGCGCCAGCAGCTTGGGGAGGACAGGGGACTACGAGCAGTACTTC. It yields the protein CASSLGRTGDYEQYF.

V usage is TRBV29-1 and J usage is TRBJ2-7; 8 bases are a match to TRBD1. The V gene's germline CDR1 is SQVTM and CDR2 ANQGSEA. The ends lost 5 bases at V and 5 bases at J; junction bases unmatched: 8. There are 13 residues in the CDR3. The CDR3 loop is CSVIMTGVNEQYF. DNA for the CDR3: TGCAGCGTTATCATGACAGGGGTAAACGAGCAGTACTTC.

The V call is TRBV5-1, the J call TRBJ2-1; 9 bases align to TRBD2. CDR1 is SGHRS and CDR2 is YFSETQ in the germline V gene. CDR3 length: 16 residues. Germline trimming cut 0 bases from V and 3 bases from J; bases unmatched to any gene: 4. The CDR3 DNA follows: TGCGCCAGCAGCTTGGCCCAACTAGCGGGCTACAATGAGCAGTTCTTC. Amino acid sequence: CASSLAQLAGYNEQFF.

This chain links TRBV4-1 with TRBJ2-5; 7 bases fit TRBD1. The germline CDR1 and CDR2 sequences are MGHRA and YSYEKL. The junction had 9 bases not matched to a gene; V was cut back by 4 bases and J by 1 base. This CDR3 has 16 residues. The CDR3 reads CASSRQGDRAQETQYF. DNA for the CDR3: TGCGCCAGCAGCCGTCAGGGGGACAGAGCCCAAGAGACCCAGTACTTC.

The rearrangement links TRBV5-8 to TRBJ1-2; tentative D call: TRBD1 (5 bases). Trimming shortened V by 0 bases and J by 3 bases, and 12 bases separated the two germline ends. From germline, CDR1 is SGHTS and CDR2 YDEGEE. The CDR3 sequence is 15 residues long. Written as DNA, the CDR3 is TGTGCCAGCAGCTTGGACGGGGGGAGGTACTATGGCTACACCTTC. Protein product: CASSLDGGRYYGYTF.

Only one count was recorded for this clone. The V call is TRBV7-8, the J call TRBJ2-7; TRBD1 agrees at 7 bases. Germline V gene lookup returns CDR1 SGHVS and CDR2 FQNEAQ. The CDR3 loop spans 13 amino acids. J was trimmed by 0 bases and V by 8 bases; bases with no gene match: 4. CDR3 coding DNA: TGTGCCAGCGGGGGACAGTTCTCCTACGAGCAGTACTTC. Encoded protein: CASGGQFSYEQYF.

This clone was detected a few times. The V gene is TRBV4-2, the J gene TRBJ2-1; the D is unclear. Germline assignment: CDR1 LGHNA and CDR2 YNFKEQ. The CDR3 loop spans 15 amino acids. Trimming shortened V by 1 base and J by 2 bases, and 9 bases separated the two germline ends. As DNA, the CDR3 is TGTGCCAGCAGCCAAGTCGAGATGACCTACAATGAGCAGTTCTTC. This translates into CASSQVEMTYNEQFF.

CDR3 amino acids: CASSLSLVQETQYF. The DNA of the CDR3 is TGCGCCAGCAGCTTGAGTCTAGTCCAAGAGACCCAGTACTTC. The rearrangement joins TRBV5-1 to TRBJ2-5; D remains ambiguous. Trimming shortened V by 1 base and J by 1 base, and 8 bases separated the two germline ends. The CDR3 totals 14 residues. Germline V gene sequence: CDR1 SGHRS, CDR2 YFSETQ.

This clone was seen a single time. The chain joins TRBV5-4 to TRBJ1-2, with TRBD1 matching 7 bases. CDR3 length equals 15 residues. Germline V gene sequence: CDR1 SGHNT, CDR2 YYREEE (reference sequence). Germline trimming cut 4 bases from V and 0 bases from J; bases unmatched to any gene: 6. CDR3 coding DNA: TGTGCCAGCAGCCCGGGACAGCCGACTAACTATGGCTACACCTTC. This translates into CASSPGQPTNYGYTF.

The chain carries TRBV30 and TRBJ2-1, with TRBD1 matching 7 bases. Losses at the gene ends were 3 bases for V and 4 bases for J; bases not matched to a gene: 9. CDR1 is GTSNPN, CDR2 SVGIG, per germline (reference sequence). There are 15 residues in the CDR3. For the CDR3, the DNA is TGTGCCTGGAGGATTAGGGACAGAGCATACAATGAGCAGTTCTTC. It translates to CAWRIRDRAYNEQFF. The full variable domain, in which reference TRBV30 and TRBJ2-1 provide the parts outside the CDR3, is SQTIHQWPATLVQPVGSPLSLECTVEGTSNPNLYWYRQAAGRGLQLLFYSVGIGQISSEVPQNLSASRPQDRQFILSSKKLLLSDSGFYLCAWRIRDRAYNEQFFGPGTRLTVL.

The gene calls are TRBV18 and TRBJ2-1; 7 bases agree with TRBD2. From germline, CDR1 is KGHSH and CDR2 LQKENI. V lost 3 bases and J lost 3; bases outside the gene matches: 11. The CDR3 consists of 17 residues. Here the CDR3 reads CASSPPNGDYLYNEQFF. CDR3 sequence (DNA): TGTGCCAGCTCACCGCCTAACGGGGACTACCTCTACAATGAGCAGTTCTTC.

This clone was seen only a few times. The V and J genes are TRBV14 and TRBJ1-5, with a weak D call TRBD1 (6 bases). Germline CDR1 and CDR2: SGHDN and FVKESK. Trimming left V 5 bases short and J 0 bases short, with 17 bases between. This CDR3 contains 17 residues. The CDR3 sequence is CASSGAGVTNSNQPQHF. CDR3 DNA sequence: TGTGCCAGCAGCGGAGCAGGGGTCACGAATAGCAATCAGCCCCAGCATTTT.

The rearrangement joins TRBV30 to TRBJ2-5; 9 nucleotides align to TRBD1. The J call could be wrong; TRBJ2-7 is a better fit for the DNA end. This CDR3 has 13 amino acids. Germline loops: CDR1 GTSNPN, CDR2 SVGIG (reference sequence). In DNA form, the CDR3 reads TGTGCCTGGAGCGGACAGGGGAACCACGAGCAGTACTTC. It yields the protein CAWSGQGNHEQYF.

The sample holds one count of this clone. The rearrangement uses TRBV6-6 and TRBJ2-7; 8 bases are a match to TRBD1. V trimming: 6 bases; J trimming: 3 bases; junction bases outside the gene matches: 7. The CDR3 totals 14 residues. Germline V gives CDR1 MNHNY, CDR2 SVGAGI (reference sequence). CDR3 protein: CASRRQGLGYEQYF. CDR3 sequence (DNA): TGTGCCAGCAGAAGACAGGGGTTAGGCTACGAGCAGTACTTC.

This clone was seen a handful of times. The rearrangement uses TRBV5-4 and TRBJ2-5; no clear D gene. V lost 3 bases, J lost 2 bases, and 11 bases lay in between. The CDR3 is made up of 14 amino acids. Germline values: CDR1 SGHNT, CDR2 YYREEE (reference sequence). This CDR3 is CASSSDWKQETQYF. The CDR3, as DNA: TGTGCCAGCAGCTCCGACTGGAAACAAGAGACCCAGTACTTC.

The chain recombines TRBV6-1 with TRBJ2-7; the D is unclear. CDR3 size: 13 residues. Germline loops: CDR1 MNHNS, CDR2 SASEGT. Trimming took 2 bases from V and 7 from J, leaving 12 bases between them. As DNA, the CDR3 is TGTGCCAGCAGTGAATGGAGTACCGGGGAGCAGTACTTC. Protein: CASSEWSTGEQYF.

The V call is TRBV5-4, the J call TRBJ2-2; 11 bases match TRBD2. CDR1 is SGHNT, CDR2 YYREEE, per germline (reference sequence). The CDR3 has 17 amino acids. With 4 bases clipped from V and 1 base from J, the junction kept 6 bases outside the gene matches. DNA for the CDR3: TGTGCCAGCAGCCGCGTTGGGACTAGCGGGAACACCGGGGAGCTGTTTTTT. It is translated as CASSRVGTSGNTGELFF.

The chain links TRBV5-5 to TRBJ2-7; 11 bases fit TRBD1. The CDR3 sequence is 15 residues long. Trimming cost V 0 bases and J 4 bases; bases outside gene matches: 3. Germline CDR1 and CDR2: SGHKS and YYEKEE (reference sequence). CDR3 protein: CASSLGTGGRYEQYF. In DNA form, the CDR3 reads TGTGCCAGCAGCTTGGGGACAGGGGGCAGGTACGAGCAGTACTTC.

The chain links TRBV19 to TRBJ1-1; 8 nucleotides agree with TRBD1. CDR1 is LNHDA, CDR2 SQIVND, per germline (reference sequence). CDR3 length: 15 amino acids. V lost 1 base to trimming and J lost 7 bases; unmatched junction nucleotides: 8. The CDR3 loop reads CASSIAPGGKVEAFF. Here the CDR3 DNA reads TGTGCCAGTAGTATAGCCCCAGGGGGCAAGGTTGAAGCTTTCTTT. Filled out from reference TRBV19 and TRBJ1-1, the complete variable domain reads DGGITQSPKYLFRKEGQNVTLSCEQNLNHDAMYWYRQDPGQGLRLIYYSQIVNDFQKGDIAEGYSVSREKKESFPLTVTSAQKNPTAFYLCASSIAPGGKVEAFFGQGTRLTVV.

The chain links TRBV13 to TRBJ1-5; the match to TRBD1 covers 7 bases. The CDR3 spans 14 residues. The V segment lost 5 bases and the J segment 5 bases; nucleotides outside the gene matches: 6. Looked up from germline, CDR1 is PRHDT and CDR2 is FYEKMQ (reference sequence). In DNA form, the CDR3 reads TGTGCCAGCAGCCAACAGGGGATGTATCAGCCCCAGCATTTT. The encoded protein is CASSQQGMYQPQHF.

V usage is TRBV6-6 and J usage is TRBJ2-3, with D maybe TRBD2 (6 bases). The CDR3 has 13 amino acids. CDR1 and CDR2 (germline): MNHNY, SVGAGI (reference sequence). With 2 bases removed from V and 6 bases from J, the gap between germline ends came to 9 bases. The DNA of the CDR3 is TGTGCCAGCAGTTACAGGGAGGCGGATACGCAGTATTTT. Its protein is CASSYREADTQYF.

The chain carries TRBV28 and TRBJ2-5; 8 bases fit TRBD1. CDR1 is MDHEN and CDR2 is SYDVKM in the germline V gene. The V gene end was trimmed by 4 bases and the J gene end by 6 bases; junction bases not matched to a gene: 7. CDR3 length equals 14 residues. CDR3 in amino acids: CASSSSGQEKTQYF. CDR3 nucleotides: TGTGCCAGCAGTTCGTCGGGACAGGAGAAGACCCAGTACTTC.

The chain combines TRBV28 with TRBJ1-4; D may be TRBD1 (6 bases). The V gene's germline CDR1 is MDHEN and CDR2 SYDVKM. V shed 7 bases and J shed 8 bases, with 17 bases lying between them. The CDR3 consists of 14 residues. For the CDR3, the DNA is TGTGCCAGCACTCCAGGGACACAGCGCGAAAAACTGTTTTTT. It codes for CASTPGTQREKLFF.

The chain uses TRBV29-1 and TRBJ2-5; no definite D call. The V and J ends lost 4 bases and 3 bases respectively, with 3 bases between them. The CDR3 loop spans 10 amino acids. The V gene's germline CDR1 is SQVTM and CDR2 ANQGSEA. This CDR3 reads CSVAEETQYF. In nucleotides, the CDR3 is TGCAGCGTTGCGGAAGAGACCCAGTACTTC.

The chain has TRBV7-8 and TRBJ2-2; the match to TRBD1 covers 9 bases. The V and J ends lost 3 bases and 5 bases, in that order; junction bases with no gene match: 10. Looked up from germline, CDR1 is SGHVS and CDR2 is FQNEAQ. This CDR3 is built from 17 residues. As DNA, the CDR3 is TGTGCCAGCAGCTTCTCACAGGGGGCTTTGGTTACCGGGGAGCTGTTTTTT. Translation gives CASSFSQGALVTGELFF. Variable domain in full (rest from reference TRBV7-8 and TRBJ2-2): GAGVSQSPRYKVAKRGQDVALRCDPISGHVSLFWYQQALGQGPEFLTYFQNEAQLDKSGLPSDRFFAERPEGSVSTLKIQRTQQEDSAVYLCASSFSQGALVTGELFFGEGSRLTVL.

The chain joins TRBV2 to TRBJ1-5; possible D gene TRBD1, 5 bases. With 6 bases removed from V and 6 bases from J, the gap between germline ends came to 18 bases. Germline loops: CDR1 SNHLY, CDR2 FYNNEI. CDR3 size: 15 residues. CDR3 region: CASRGVRGRGQPQHF. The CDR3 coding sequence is TGTGCCAGCAGGGGTGTGCGGGGTAGGGGTCAGCCCCAGCATTTT.

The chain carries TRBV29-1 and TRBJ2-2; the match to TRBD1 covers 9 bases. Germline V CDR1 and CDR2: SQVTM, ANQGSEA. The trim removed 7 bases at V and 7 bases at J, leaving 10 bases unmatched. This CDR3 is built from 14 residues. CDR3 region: CSGGQGTTHGELFF. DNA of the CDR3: TGCAGCGGTGGACAGGGGACCACTCACGGGGAGCTGTTTTTT.

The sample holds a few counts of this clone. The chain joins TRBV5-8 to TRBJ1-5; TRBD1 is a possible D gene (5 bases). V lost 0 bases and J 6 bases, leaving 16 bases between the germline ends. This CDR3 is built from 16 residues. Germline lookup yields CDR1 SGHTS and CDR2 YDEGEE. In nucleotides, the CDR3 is TGTGCCAGCAGCTTGGTGACAGACCCCCCGGGTCAGCCCCAGCATTTT. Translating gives CASSLVTDPPGQPQHF.